These 3 T cell receptor beta chains were sequenced from one sample in a study of shared clonotypes between healthy human individuals. The table came from immunoSEQ multiplex PCR; TCRdb's copy has only in-frame clones and leaves some out. The sample shows approximately 340,000 clones, roughly 70% of them seen only once. Sequencing used memory CD4+ T cells sorted from blood. As for subset: CD45RA-negative fraction. The source of these receptors is a man aged 25 to 40 in good health.

The chain combines TRBV7-2 with TRBJ2-7; maybe TRBD1 (6 bases). The CDR3 contains 14 residues. CDR1 and CDR2 (germline): SGHTA, FQGNSA. Trimming removed 5 bases at V and 0 bases at J, with 11 bases between. The CDR3 bases are TGTGCCAGCAGCCACGACAGGTACTCCTACGAGCAGTACTTC. This translates into CASSHDRYSYEQYF.

V is TRBV11-3 and J is TRBJ2-5; 7 bases are shared with TRBD2. Germline CDR1 is SGHNT and CDR2 is YENEEA. J was trimmed by 4 bases and V by 1 base; bases with no gene match: 6. There are 15 residues in the CDR3. The CDR3 loop reads CASSLGETSRETQYF. The DNA of the CDR3 is TGTGCCAGCAGCTTAGGAGAGACTAGCCGAGAGACCCAGTACTTC.

The CDR3 reads CASSRDRVYEQYF. CDR3 nucleotides: TGTGCCAGCAGTAGGGACAGGGTCTACGAGCAGTACTTC. The chain employs TRBV7-3 and TRBJ2-7; TRBD1 aligns across 9 bases. The CDR3 runs to 13 residues. Germline V gene sequence: CDR1 SGHTA, CDR2 FQGTGA. V dropped 6 bases and J dropped 3; count of bases not matched to a gene: 3.